The T cell receptor (beta chain) described here comes from a study of vaccination and CD4 T cells after COVID-19 (dated by TCRdb to between 2022 and 2023). Regarding the research as a whole: Convalescent patients had a positive SARS-CoV-2 result on nasal swab PCR, and of these patients, some ten had mild disease and one had severe disease. Two doses of either the Pfizer-BioNTech BNT162b2 vaccine (n=8) or the Moderna mRNA-1273 vaccine (n=2) were administered to participants. The cultures were stimulated with overlapping spike peptide pools from SARS-CoV-2 and from the common cold coronaviruses HCoV-NL63, HCoV-OC43 and HCoV-229E. Post-vaccine blood samples were collected a median of about 72 days after the second vaccine dose, ranging from about 13 to 241 days. In around nine COVID-19 convalescent patients and 4 infection-naive healthy vaccine recipients, the spike-specific CD4+ TCR repertoire before mRNA vaccination was compared with the repertoire after mRNA vaccination. Control cultures used a CEFX viral epitope pool as positive control, an HIV-1 Nef peptide pool as negative control, or no peptide. Post-COVID blood samples from convalescent patients were collected a median of 101 days after diagnosis, with a range of 35 to 161 days. The convalescent cohort included six males and four females, with two Hispanic individuals, seven Caucasians, two Asians and one multiracial person. Overall results and qualifications from the work: The number of convalescent patients in the study was relatively small, and the study did not examine early timepoints following natural infection. Nearly all vaccine-specific clones in convalescent patients (304 of 307) were mono-reactive for SARS-CoV-2 spike rather than cross-reactive with common cold coronaviruses. Although the median number of SARS-CoV-2-reactive clonotypes went up from some 23 after infection to some 40 after vaccination, the increase was not significant. Among convalescent patients, a median 86.3% of the SARS-CoV-2-reactive clones seen after vaccination appeared only after vaccination, which suggests priming specific to the vaccine.

CDR1 and CDR2 are read off the germline V gene (reference sequence) as SEHNR and FQNEAQ. Germline trimming amounts to 1 base on V and 0 bases on J, with 5 as the count of junction bases outside the gene matches. Inclusive of the bounding cysteine and phenylalanine, the CDR3 is 16 residues long. Left in the record is the CDR3 DNA by itself, 48 bases read in frame from the first base. Library prep was done by PCR. At the Johns Hopkins FTIC core, DNA from the cultured CD4+ T cells underwent TCR sequencing with the Oncomine TCR Beta short-read assay. The QIAamp micro DNA kit was used to extract genomic DNA from the cultured CD4+ T cells. Oncomine TCR Beta libraries from cultured CD4+ T cells were pooled using unique dual indexes and sequenced on an Illumina iSeq 100. Processing in the source paper ran as follows. Non-productive sequences were removed, and CDR3s not starting with C, not ending with F or W, or shorter than 7 amino acids were discarded. The MANAFEST web application identified antigen-specific clonotypes by comparing peptide-stimulated wells against reference wells and other culture wells. For a clone to be called positive, the clone needed an FDR below 0.05, an odds ratio above 5, and a productive frequency above 0.1% in at least two of three replicate wells. A clonotype counted as cross-reactive if it showed significant expansion both in the SARS-CoV-2 spike wells and in at least one common cold coronavirus spike condition. Similarity between CDR3 sequences was evaluated in R version 3.6.1 using Levenshtein distances (stringdist) and unrooted phylogenetic trees (ape). The raw public data were reprocessed by TCRdb itself: fastp quality trimming at Q25, MiXCR clonotype calling, in-frame beta chains only. For every CDR3 protein sequence, its rows merge into one entry that carries the most common genes and DNA. TCRdb's processing, not the authors', yielded these V and J calls. Across this sample there are 13,000 or so distinct CDR3 sequences, with around 45% seen only once. The ten top clones hold roughly 9.2% of the sample.

The treatment or condition label for this specimen denotes: approximately nine-day PBMC culture with coronavirus spike peptide pools or control peptides (ViraFEST assay). The ViraFEST assay, used in the study, expanded antigen-specific T cells with peptide pools and then identified the expanded clonotypes through TCR sequencing. Positive SARS-CoV-2 PCR tests in the convalescent patients dated from March to December 2020, before Alpha, Beta and Delta variants emerged in the United States. Each well held fewer than 2.5 million PBMCs cultured with about 9.8 ug/ml peptide pools in IMDM containing around 4.5% human AB serum and 8 to 10 IU/ml IL-2. On days 3 and 7, half of the culture medium was replaced with fresh IL-2-containing medium. Once the cells had been in culture for about 10 days, the EasySep CD4+ T cell isolation kit was used to isolate CD4+ T cells by negative selection. Ficoll-Paque Plus gradient centrifugation was used to isolate PBMCs from whole blood, and the isolated PBMCs were then either used fresh or cryopreserved at -140C. In general, triplicate wells were set up for every culture condition.

A word on this clonotype: The antigen it binds to is not known. No base quality values were provided; no much bigger clone lies one nucleotide off.

Here the chain combines TRBV7-9 and TRBJ1-1; the central 7 bases match TRBD1. This sequence was found in a human donor who had recovered from COVID-19. The sample was CD4+ T cells from blood, cultured in vitro, taken after SARS-CoV-2 vaccination. The CDR3 region: CASSLGTTGLNTEAFF. The sequenced DNA: TGTGCCAGCAGCTTAGGAACGACAGGGCTGAACACTGAAGCTTTCTTT.